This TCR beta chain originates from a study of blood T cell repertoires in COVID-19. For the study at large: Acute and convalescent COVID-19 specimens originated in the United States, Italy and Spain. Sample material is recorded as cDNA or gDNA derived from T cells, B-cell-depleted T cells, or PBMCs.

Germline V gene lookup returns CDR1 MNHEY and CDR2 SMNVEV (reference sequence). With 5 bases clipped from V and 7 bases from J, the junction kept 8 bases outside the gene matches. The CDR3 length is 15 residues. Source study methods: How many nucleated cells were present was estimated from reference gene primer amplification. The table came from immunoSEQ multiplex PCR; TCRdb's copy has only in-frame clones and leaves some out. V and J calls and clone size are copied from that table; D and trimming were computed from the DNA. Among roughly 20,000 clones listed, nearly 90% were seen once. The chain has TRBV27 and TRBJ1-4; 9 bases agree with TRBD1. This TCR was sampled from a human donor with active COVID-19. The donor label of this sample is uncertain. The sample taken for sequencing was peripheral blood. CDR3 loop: CASSPQGAGSEKLFF. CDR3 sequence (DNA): TGTGCCAGCAGTCCACAGGGGGCTGGTAGTGAAAAACTGTTTTTT.